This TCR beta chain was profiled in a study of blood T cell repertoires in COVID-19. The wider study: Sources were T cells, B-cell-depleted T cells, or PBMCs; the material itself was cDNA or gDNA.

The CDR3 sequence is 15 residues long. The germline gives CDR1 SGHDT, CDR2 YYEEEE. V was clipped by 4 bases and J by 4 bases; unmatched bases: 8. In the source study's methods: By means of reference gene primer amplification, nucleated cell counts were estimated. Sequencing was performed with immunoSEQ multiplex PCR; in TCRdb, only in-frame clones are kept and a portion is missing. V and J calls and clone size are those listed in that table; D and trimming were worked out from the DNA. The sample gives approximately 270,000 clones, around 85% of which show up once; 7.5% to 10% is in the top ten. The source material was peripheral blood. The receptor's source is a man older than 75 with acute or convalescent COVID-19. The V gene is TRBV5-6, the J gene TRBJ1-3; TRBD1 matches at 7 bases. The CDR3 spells CASSLLTGHGNTIYF. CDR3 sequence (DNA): TGTGCCAGCAGCCTCCTGACAGGGCACGGAAACACCATATATTTT.